This TCR beta chain was profiled in a study of T cell responses to AZD1222 COVID-19 vaccine. The study, taken as a whole, reports: Rises in breadth and depth of Spike-specific TCRs came after two AZD1222 doses. Recipients of AZD1222 seropositive at baseline numbered only 5 to 7. Donors were mostly white British, more females; clonal diversity possibly underestimated.

Trimming removed 1 base from V and 5 bases from J; junction bases left unmatched: 13. The CDR3 is 17 amino acids. Germline-derived CDR1 and CDR2 are SGHVS and FNYEAQ. Clones were sequenced by immunoSEQ multiplex PCR, and TCRdb holds only the in-frame ones, with some missing. The table lists under 150,000 clones, 93% of them singletons. Note on this clone: Its antigen remains unknown.

The chain has TRBV7-6 and TRBJ1-2; 7 bases align to TRBD1. This sequence originates from an adult in good health. The sample here was peripheral blood, taken on day 0 of AZD1222 vaccination. Written as DNA, the CDR3 is TGTGCCAGCAGCTTAGGAGGATTTTCTACAGGGGCTTATGGCTACACCTTC. Its translation is CASSLGGFSTGAYGYTF. The variable domain in full, completed from reference TRBV7-6 and TRBJ1-2, reads GAGVSQSPRYKVTKRGQDVALRCDPISGHVSLYWYRQALGQGPEFLTYFNYEAQQDKSGLPNDRFSAERPEGSISTLTIQRTEQRDSAMYRCASSLGGFSTGAYGYTFGSGTRLTVV.